The present T cell receptor beta chain was sequenced within a study of post-analysis software for immune sequencing data (dated by TCRdb to between 2015 and 2016). At the level of the whole study: Recorded disease courses included relapsing-remitting, secondary progressive and progressive-relapsing multiple sclerosis, with some patients lacking subtype annotation. Patient repertoires were compared against over ten previously published healthy control repertoires from donors aged 6 to 25 years. A subset of samples was prepared in parallel using single-end sample barcoding, then pooled and co-amplified after Illumina adapter ligation.

TCR beta repertoires were profiled from peripheral blood of roughly 13 young patients with multiple sclerosis to demonstrate the VDJtools post-analysis software. The patients with multiple sclerosis were children and adolescents between about 6 and 16 years of age. The CDR3 runs 13 residues from the cysteine to the phenylalanine. The retained sequence is limited to the CDR3, 39 bases, with the frame set at the first base. The V end loses 4 bases and the J end loses 3 bases, and a stretch of 10 bases separates them. The germline V gene gives CDR1 as SQVTM and CDR2 as ANQGSEA. The research as a whole found: Compared with controls, multiple sclerosis patients had significantly lower normalized Chao1 diversity, a finding suggesting substantial peripheral T-cell clonal expansion. The control group was slightly older than the multiple sclerosis patient group. Roughly 5 TRBV segments, including TRBV5-6, TRBV5-1 and TRBV20-1, were significantly more frequent in patients than controls. Direct clustering with F measure revealed strong co-clustering of samples prepared in the same batch, which led to a batch-effect correction.

Library creation used PCR. The sequencer listed for this sample is Illumina HiSeq 2500. To reduce PCR and sequencing biases, unique molecular identifiers were built into the TCR beta cDNA libraries. Every 1 to 10 million input T cells yielded roughly 500,000 cDNA molecules, meaning each molecule approximated one T cell. The same protocol used for the earlier healthy control dataset was applied to prepare and sequence the patient libraries. Within a given batch, samples were prepared together, multiplexed and sequenced on the same HiSeq lane. For the original study's pipeline: MIGEC was used to process the raw barcoded reads, and molecular identifier groups with only a single read were discarded before consensus assembly and CDR3 extraction. Clonotype tables were post-analysed with VDJtools, normalizing diversity by down-sampling all datasets to the smallest sample size. Repertoire overlap clustering matched CDR3 amino acid but not nucleotide sequences to correct batch-related cross-sample contamination. TCRdb trimmed the raw reads at Q25, called clones with MiXCR and kept productive beta chains. Here each entry gathers all rows of one CDR3 protein and keeps the most common genes and DNA. TCRdb, not the authors, supplied the V and J calls. The sample table records under 650,000 distinct CDR3 sequences; 44% of these occur just once. Together, the top ten hold 1.5% to 2% of the sample.

In its sample, this clonotype was seen a few times. Its recognized antigen is unknown. No base quality values were provided; no much bigger clone lies one nucleotide off. The sample taken for sequencing was blood. This clonotype was obtained from a girl aged 10-17 years with multiple sclerosis. Recombination connected TRBV29-1 to TRBJ1-5; confidence is insufficient to name the D gene. The bases are TGCAGCGTTGGGGAGGGCCCCAATCAGCCCCAGCATTTT. Translated, it gives CSVGEGPNQPQHF.